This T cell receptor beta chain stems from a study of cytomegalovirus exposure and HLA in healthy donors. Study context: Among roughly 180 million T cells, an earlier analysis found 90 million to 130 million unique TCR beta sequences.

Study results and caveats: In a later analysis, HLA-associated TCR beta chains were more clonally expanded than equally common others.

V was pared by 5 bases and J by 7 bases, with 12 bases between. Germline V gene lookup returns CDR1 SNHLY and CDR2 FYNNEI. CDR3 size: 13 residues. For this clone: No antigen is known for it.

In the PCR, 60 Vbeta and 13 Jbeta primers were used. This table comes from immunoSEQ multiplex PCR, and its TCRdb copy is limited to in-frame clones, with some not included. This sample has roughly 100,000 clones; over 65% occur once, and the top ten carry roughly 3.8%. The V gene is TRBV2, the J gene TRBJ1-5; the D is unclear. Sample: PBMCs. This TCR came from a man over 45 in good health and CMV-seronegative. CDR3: CASSPNQIQPQHF. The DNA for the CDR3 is TGTGCCAGCAGTCCTAACCAAATACAGCCCCAGCATTTT.